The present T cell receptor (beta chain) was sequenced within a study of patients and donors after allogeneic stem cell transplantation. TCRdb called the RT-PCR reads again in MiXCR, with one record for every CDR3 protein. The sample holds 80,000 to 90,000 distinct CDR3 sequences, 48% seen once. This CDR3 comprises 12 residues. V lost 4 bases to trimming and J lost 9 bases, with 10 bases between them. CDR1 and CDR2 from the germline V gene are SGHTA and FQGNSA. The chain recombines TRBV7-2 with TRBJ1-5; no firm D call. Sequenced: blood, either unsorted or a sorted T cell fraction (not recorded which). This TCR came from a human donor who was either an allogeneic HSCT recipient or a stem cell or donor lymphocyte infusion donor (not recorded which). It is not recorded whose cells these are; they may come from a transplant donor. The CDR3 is CASSSQTRPQHF. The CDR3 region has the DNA TGTGCCAGCAGCTCACAGACTCGGCCCCAGCATTTT.